A selection of T cell receptor beta chains follows, all from one sample in a study of T-cell reconstitution after alpha-beta-depleted transplantation in children. TCRdb passed the PCR reads through MiXCR, listing each CDR3 protein once. The data show more than 25,000 distinct CDR3 sequences, with roughly 6% seen just once and roughly 7% held by the top ten. Material: PBMCs, mostly from graft donor cells, obtained 180 days after TCRalphabeta/CD19-depleted stem cell transplant. All receptors derive from a male patient younger than 18 who had a stem cell transplant for acute myeloid leukemia, so the T cells may come from the graft donor. Each CDR3 is given with its conserved first and last residue. D genes are given only for firm matches. Rows give clone size only sometimes, using once, few, many, or a class for an expanded clone.

d_gene | j_gene | abundance | v_gene | CDR3nt | CDR3aa
. | TRBJ2-2 | many | TRBV2 | TGTGCCAGCAGTGTGACAGTCAACACCGGGGAGCTGTTTTTT | CASSVTVNTGELFF
. | TRBJ1-2 | medium-sized | TRBV24-1 | TGTGCCACCCAAGGGGGGACGAGTGGCTACACCTTC | CATQGGTSGYTF
. | TRBJ2-1 | many | TRBV28 | TGTGCCAGCACCATAGGTGTTGAGCGAGAGCAGTTCTTC | CASTIGVEREQFF
. | TRBJ1-2 | many | TRBV5-6 | TGTGCCAGCAGCTTCGGGGGCGGCTATGGCTACACCTTC | CASSFGGGYGYTF
TRBD2 | TRBJ2-1 | many | TRBV27 | TGTGCCAGCAGACTAGCGGGCCGGGGGGGGTACAATGAGCAGTTCTTC | CASRLAGRGGYNEQFF
. | TRBJ2-3 | many | TRBV5-1 | TGCGCCAGCAGCTTGGACCCGGGGAGGACAGATACGCAGTATTTT | CASSLDPGRTDTQYF
TRBD2 | TRBJ2-3 | many | TRBV9 | TGTGCCAGCAGCGTAGCTAGCGGGGGCACAGATACGCAGTATTTT | CASSVASGGTDTQYF
. | TRBJ1-5 | many | TRBV12-3/TRBV12-4 | TGTGCCAGCAGTTTAGGGTTAGGTCAGCCCCAGCATTTT | CASSLGLGQPQHF
. | TRBJ1-1 | . | TRBV20-1 | TGCAGTGCTCCGGCCCCGAACACTGAAGCTTTCTTT | CSAPAPNTEAFF
. | TRBJ2-5 | many | TRBV5-1 | TGCGCCAGCAGCTTGATCGGCTCCGCCAGGGCTCAAGAGACCCAGTACTTC | CASSLIGSARAQETQYF
. | TRBJ1-1 | many | TRBV7-9 | TGTGCCAGCAGCTTAGGGGGTTCGGGTCTGAACACTGAAGCTTTCTTT | CASSLGGSGLNTEAFF
TRBD1 | TRBJ1-3 | many | TRBV5-1 | TGCGCCAGCAGCTCAGGGACAGTATTTAGCTCTGGAAACACCATATATTTT | CASSSGTVFSSGNTIYF
TRBD2 | TRBJ2-1 | many | TRBV19 | TGTGCCAGTAGTCCAAGAGGGCGGGGGGGTTCCTACAATGAGCAGTTCTTC | CASSPRGRGGSYNEQFF
TRBD1 | TRBJ1-4 | many | TRBV29-1 | TGCAGCGTCACGACAGGGGATGAAAAACTGTTTTTT | CSVTTGDEKLFF
TRBD1 | TRBJ2-7 | many | TRBV5-5 | TGTGCCAGCACCTTTTTTCAGAGGACAGGGGCCTACGAGCAGTACTTC | CASTFFQRTGAYEQYF
. | TRBJ2-7 | . | TRBV16 | TGTGCCAGCAGCCAATCGGGGCTCGGGAGCTCCTACGAGCAGTACTTC | CASSQSGLGSSYEQYF
TRBD2 | TRBJ2-1 | many | TRBV6-5 | TGTGCCAGCAGCACACGAGCGGGAGGGCCGCTCAATGAGCAGTTCTTC | CASSTRAGGPLNEQFF
. | TRBJ2-5 | many | TRBV4-2 | TGTGCCAGCAGCCAACTAGCCGGGGAGACCCAGTACTTC | CASSQLAGETQYF
. | TRBJ2-1 | few | TRBV5-5 | TGTGCCAGCAGCCCCGGGTTGAGCTGCTACAATGAGCAGTTCTTC | CASSPGLSCYNEQFF
TRBD2 | TRBJ2-7 | many | TRBV28 | TGTGCCAGCAGTTTCCAAGCGGGGGGGGTCTACGAGCAGTACTTC | CASSFQAGGVYEQYF
. | TRBJ2-2 | . | TRBV6-4 | TGTGCCAGCAGTGACGCCGGGGAGCTGTTTTTT | CASSDAGELFF
. | TRBJ1-5 | many | TRBV27 | TGTGCCAGCAGGAGACAGGCTTATCAGCCCCAGCATTTT | CASRRQAYQPQHF
. | TRBJ1-2 | many | TRBV6-5 | TGTGCCAGCAGTTACAGGAGATTCGAGGGGACCTATGGCTACACCTTC | CASSYRRFEGTYGYTF
. | TRBJ2-7 | . | TRBV7-3 | TGTGCCAGCAGCTTAAAAGGGGCGGGCGAGCAGTACTTC | CASSLKGAGEQYF
. | TRBJ1-2 | many | TRBV28 | TGTGCCAGCAGTTTAAACTCCTATGGCTACACCTTC | CASSLNSYGYTF